This entry lists 14 T cell receptor beta chains sequenced from one sample in a study of blood T cells in healthy people across ages. PCR was performed a second time for about 6 to 12 cycles using a sample-barcoded 5' primer and a J-beta primer mix. MiXCR was run by TCRdb on the 5' RACE reads, yielding one entry per CDR3 protein. The table has 550,000 to 750,000 distinct CDR3 sequences, 20% to 25% seen once. Sequencing input: blood. The receptors shown here come from a man between 65 and 85 years old in good health.

The chain combines TRBV3-1 with TRBJ2-5; 8 bases fit TRBD1. The J call is in doubt because the DNA end fits TRBJ2-7 better. This CDR3 spans 14 amino acids. Germline V CDR1 and CDR2: LGHDT, YNNKEL (reference sequence). Here the CDR3 reads CASSLRGQVVEQYF. The DNA of the CDR3 is TGTGCCAGCAGCCTCAGGGGGCAGGTGGTCGAGCAGTACTTC.

The chain joins TRBV20-1 to TRBJ2-5; the D is unclear. The J call may be faulty, since TRBJ2-7 better matches the DNA end. Germline-derived CDR1 and CDR2 are DFQATT and SNEGSKA (reference sequence). The CDR3 consists of 11 residues. The CDR3 DNA reads as TGCAGTGCTAGAGGTCGCGACGAGCAGTACTTC. As protein: CSARGRDEQYF.

There are many counts of this clonotype. The V and J genes are TRBV10-3 and TRBJ1-5, with D possibly matching TRBD1 (5 bases). Trimming removed 6 bases from V and 6 bases from J, with 15 bases in between. The CDR3 totals 14 residues. CDR1 and CDR2 from the germline V gene are ENHRY and SYGVKD. CDR3 coding DNA: TGTGCCATCAGGAGTGGGGGGGACGGTCAGCCCCAGCATTTT. Translated, it gives CAIRSGGDGQPQHF.

This clonotype was recorded a few times. V usage is TRBV7-2 and J usage is TRBJ2-3, with TRBD2 matching over 12 bases. From germline, CDR1 is SGHTA and CDR2 FQGNSA. J was trimmed by 0 bases and V by 1 base; bases with no gene match: 2. The CDR3 runs 17 residues. The CDR3: CASSLVGTSGSTDTQYF. Here the CDR3 DNA reads TGTGCCAGCAGCTTAGTGGGGACTAGCGGGAGCACAGATACGCAGTATTTT. Drawing the rest from reference TRBV7-2 and TRBJ2-3, the complete variable domain is GAGVSQSPSNKVTEKGKDVELRCDPISGHTALYWYRQSLGQGLEFLIYFQGNSAPDKSGLPSDRFSAERTGGSVSTLTIQRTQQEDSAVYLCASSLVGTSGSTDTQYFGPGTRLTVL.

The chain recombines TRBV20-1 with TRBJ2-1; 9 bases align to TRBD2. Per germline, CDR1 DFQATT and CDR2 SNEGSKA (reference sequence). CDR3 length: 15 residues. Trimming at V came to 5 bases and at J to 3 bases, leaving 8 bases not matched to a gene. CDR3: CSASVAGDFYNEQFF. The CDR3, as DNA: TGCAGTGCTTCTGTAGCGGGAGATTTCTACAATGAGCAGTTCTTC.

This clonotype was found many times. The chain has TRBV12-3 or TRBV12-4 and TRBJ1-1; tentatively, D is TRBD1 (6 bases). This CDR3 contains 13 residues. The germline V and J ends were trimmed by 6 bases and 5 bases, with 13 bases remaining between them. CDR3 in DNA: TGTGCCAGCAGCCCTAGGGGGGGGACTGAAGCTTTCTTT. The encoded protein is CASSPRGGTEAFF.

This clonotype appeared a single time. This chain joins TRBV27 and TRBJ2-3; TRBD2 matches at 7 bases. J gave up 0 bases and V 2 bases, and 8 bases lay outside the gene matches. This CDR3 has 17 residues. Looked up from germline, CDR1 is MNHEY and CDR2 is SMNVEV (reference sequence). The CDR3 DNA is TGTGCCAGCAGTTTAATGGCTAGCGGAGTAAGCACAGATACGCAGTATTTT. Translating gives CASSLMASGVSTDTQYF.

The chain joins TRBV2 to TRBJ1-4, with D hard to call. The CDR3 sequence is 14 residues long. Per germline, CDR1 SNHLY and CDR2 FYNNEI. Deletions cut 6 bases from V and 0 bases from J, with 8 bases between. The CDR3 loop reads CASSTLATNEKLFF. The CDR3 DNA sequence: TGTGCCAGCAGCACACTTGCAACTAATGAAAAACTGTTTTTT.

The chain recombines TRBV5-1 with TRBJ1-2; 11 bases fit TRBD1. The CDR3 loop spans 15 amino acids. The ends lost 4 bases at V and 5 bases at J; junction bases unmatched: 7. In germline, CDR1 is SGHRS, CDR2 YFSETQ. Written as DNA, the CDR3 is TGCGCCAGCAGCCCCGGGACAGGGGGAGAGTATGGCTACACCTTC. It yields the protein CASSPGTGGEYGYTF.

The genes are TRBV6-1 and TRBJ1-1, with unresolved D. This CDR3 comprises 13 residues. V was shortened by 1 base and J by 9 bases, with 12 bases between the two germline ends. CDR1 is MNHNS, CDR2 SASEGT, per germline. DNA of the CDR3: TGTGCCAGCAGTGAAGGAATTACAGTACAAGCTTTCTTT. Residues: CASSEGITVQAFF.

This clonotype was seen only a few times. The V gene is TRBV5-1, the J gene TRBJ2-1; 9 bases agree with TRBD2. CDR3 length: 14 amino acids. CDR1 is SGHRS, CDR2 YFSETQ, per germline. The V gene end was trimmed by 4 bases and the J gene end by 8 bases; junction bases not matched to a gene: 7. CDR3 sequence (DNA): TGCGCCAGCAGCCATAGCGGGAGTGAGGATGAGCAGTTCTTC. Residues: CASSHSGSEDEQFF.

The chain has TRBV3-1 and TRBJ1-5; the D gene is possibly TRBD1 (5 bases). Trimming left V 0 bases short and J 4 bases short, with 10 bases between. The CDR3 totals 15 residues. From germline, CDR1 is LGHDT and CDR2 YNNKEL (reference sequence). This CDR3 is CASSQDGGKNQPQHF. CDR3 DNA: TGTGCCAGCAGCCAAGATGGGGGTAAAAATCAGCCCCAGCATTTT.

This CDR3 is CSAGGEPHSYEQYF. DNA of the CDR3: TGCAGTGCGGGAGGAGAGCCCCACTCCTACGAGCAGTACTTC. The chain uses TRBV20-1 and TRBJ2-7; possible D gene TRBD2, 6 bases. This CDR3 is built from 14 residues. Per germline, CDR1 DFQATT and CDR2 SNEGSKA (reference sequence). V was shortened by 6 bases and J by 0 bases, with 15 bases between the two germline ends.

The chain couples TRBV12-3 or TRBV12-4 to TRBJ1-3, with 7 bases identical to TRBD1. V was clipped by 4 bases and J by 7 bases; unmatched bases: 10. The CDR3 loop spans 15 amino acids. The CDR3 region has the DNA TGTGCCAGCAGTTCCCTTACAGGGGCAGGGAACACCATATATTTT. Its protein is CASSSLTGAGNTIYF.